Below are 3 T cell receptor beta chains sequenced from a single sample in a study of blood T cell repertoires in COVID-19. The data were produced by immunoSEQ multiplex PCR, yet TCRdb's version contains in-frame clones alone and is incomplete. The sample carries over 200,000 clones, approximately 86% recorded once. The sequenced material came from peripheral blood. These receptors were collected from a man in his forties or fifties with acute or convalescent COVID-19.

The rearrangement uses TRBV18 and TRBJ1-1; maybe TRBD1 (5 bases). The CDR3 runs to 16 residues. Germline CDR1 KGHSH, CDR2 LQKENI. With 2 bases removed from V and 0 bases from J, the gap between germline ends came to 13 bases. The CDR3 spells CASSPKVRVMNTEAFF. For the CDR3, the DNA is TGTGCCAGCTCACCAAAGGTCAGGGTCATGAACACTGAAGCTTTCTTT.

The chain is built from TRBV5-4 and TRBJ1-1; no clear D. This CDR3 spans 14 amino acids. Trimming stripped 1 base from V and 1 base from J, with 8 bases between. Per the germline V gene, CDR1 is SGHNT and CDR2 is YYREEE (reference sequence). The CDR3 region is CASSLSQANTEAFF. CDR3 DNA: TGTGCCAGCAGCTTGTCCCAGGCGAACACTGAAGCTTTCTTT.

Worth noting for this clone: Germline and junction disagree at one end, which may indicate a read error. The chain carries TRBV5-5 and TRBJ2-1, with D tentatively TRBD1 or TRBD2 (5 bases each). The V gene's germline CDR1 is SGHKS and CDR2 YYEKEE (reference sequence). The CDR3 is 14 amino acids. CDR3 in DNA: TGTGCCAGCACCTTGGGAGCCAGGGTGGATGAGCAGTTCTTC. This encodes CASTLGARVDEQFF. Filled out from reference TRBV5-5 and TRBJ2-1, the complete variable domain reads DAGVTQSPTHLIKTRGQQVTLRCSPISGHKSVSWYQQVLGQGPQFIFQYYEKEERGRGNFPDRFSARQFPNYSSELNVNALLLGDSALYLCASTLGARVDEQFFGPGTRLTVL.